This T cell receptor beta chain was documented in a study of cytomegalovirus exposure and HLA in healthy donors. Whole-study findings and limits: Later findings reportedly placed an Asian-associated ancestry cluster below the approximately 670-donor mean for N-insertions. Several of the most significant clusters appeared linked to common viral pathogens, based on a later analysis. With high specificity and sensitivity, the classifier reportedly diagnosed cytomegalovirus status. The likely origin of a cluster of highly shared sequence variants was a sequencing artifact.

The PCR made use of 60 Vbeta and 13 Jbeta primers. Produced via immunoSEQ multiplex PCR; TCRdb's table is partial and in-frame only. The data show 200,000 or so clones, 82% seen once. Comments on this clone: Its antigen is as yet unknown.

Material: PBMCs. The TCR was taken from a boy between 2 and 10 years old in good health and CMV-seronegative.

CDR3 DNA: TGTGCCAGTAGTACTACCACGGGAGCTTTCTTT. Residues: CASSTTTGAFF. This chain links TRBV19 with TRBJ1-1, with unresolved D. Trimming took 4 bases from V and 10 from J, leaving 10 bases between them. Germline CDR1 reads LNHDA; CDR2 reads SQIVND (reference sequence). CDR3 length: 11 amino acids.